These 10 T cell receptor beta chains share one sample of origin, sequenced in a study of blood T cell repertoires in COVID-19. TCRdb's table, derived via immunoSEQ multiplex PCR, lists solely in-frame clones and lacks some. In the table there are a few hundred thousand clones, roughly nine tenths of which are singletons. Sequences were obtained from PBMCs or T cells enriched from blood (not recorded which). The receptors stem from a man between 18 and 29 years old who had recovered from COVID-19.

This chain connects TRBV11-2 to TRBJ1-1; 9 nucleotides line up with TRBD1. The CDR3 runs to 16 residues. Germline values: CDR1 SGHAT, CDR2 FQNNGV. The trim removed 5 bases at V and 6 bases at J, leaving 13 bases unmatched. The CDR3 here is CASSAYRGRFVAEAFF. The CDR3 coding sequence is TGTGCCAGCAGCGCATACAGGGGGCGATTTGTCGCTGAAGCTTTCTTT.

The genes are TRBV19 and TRBJ2-5; D may be TRBD2 (6 bases). The germline V gene encodes CDR1 LNHDA and CDR2 SQIVND (reference sequence). The germline V and J ends were trimmed by 5 bases and 7 bases, with 17 bases remaining between them. The CDR3 contains 14 residues. CDR3 sequence reads: CASSPRGVQGTQYF. The CDR3 DNA follows: TGTGCCAGTAGTCCACGCGGGGTCCAGGGGACCCAGTACTTC. Variable domain in full (rest from reference TRBV19 and TRBJ2-5): DGGITQSPKYLFRKEGQNVTLSCEQNLNHDAMYWYRQDPGQGLRLIYYSQIVNDFQKGDIAEGYSVSREKKESFPLTVTSAQKNPTAFYLCASSPRGVQGTQYFGPGTRLLVL.

This chain uses TRBV5-1 with TRBJ2-7; D is unresolved. CDR3 length: 14 residues. Deletions cut 4 bases from V and 4 bases from J, with 15 bases between. CDR1 SGHRS and CDR2 YFSETQ come from the germline V gene. CDR3 in DNA: TGCGCCAGCAGCAACCACCTCATACTATACGAGCAGTACTTC. This translates into CASSNHLILYEQYF.

The chain links TRBV10-3 to TRBJ1-2; no definite D call. Germline lookup yields CDR1 ENHRY and CDR2 SYGVKD. Trimming cost V 2 bases and J 3 bases, with 10 bases left between them. The CDR3 consists of 14 residues. Here the CDR3 DNA reads TGTGCCATCAGTGAGGGAGGAATCGACTATGGCTACACCTTC. Residues: CAISEGGIDYGYTF.

CDR3: CASSSLDRTYEQYF. CDR3 coding DNA: TGCGCCAGCAGCTCGCTGGACAGGACCTACGAGCAGTACTTC. V gene TRBV5-1 combines with J gene TRBJ2-7; 7 bases are shared with TRBD1. Trimming removed 3 bases from V and 2 bases from J; junction bases left unmatched: 5. CDR1 and CDR2 from the germline V gene are SGHRS and YFSETQ. The CDR3 length is 14 residues.

The V and J genes are TRBV29-1 and TRBJ1-4; maybe TRBD1 (5 bases). V lost 5 bases and J 8 bases, leaving 12 bases between the germline ends. This CDR3 is 12 amino acids long. Germline V lookup: CDR1 SQVTM, CDR2 ANQGSEA. The DNA of the CDR3 is TGCAGCGTTTCAAGTAAGGGGGAAAAACTGTTTTTT. This codes for CSVSSKGEKLFF.

The chain employs TRBV7-2 and TRBJ1-3; 9 nucleotides agree with TRBD1. Germline CDR1 is SGHTA and CDR2 is FQGNSA. The trim removed 1 base at V and 4 bases at J, leaving 5 bases unmatched. The CDR3 contains 16 residues. CDR3 sequence (DNA): TGTGCCAGCAGCTTAGAAGGGACAGGGAGGGGAAACACCATATATTTT. Protein product: CASSLEGTGRGNTIYF.

This clone was counted between two and nine times. V is TRBV29-1 and J is TRBJ1-3, with D perhaps matching TRBD1 (5 bases). The CDR3 has 15 residues. The V gene's germline CDR1 is SQVTM and CDR2 ANQGSEA. Trimming shortened V by 1 base and J by 2 bases, and 12 bases separated the two germline ends. This CDR3 reads CSVEGRASPGNTIYF. The CDR3 DNA follows: TGCAGCGTTGAAGGCAGGGCATCGCCTGGAAACACCATATATTTT.

This chain uses TRBV6-4 with TRBJ2-7; D possibly corresponds to TRBD1 (6 bases). Germline lookup yields CDR1 MRHNA and CDR2 SNTAGT. With 5 bases removed from V and 3 bases from J, the gap between germline ends came to 14 bases. The CDR3 is 14 amino acids. CDR3 in DNA: TGTGCCAGCAGTAAGGACGGACAGAGCTACGAGCAGTACTTC. Encoded protein: CASSKDGQSYEQYF.

In this sample, this clone turned up once. The V gene is TRBV11-2, the J gene TRBJ1-4; D might be TRBD1 (6 bases). Per germline, CDR1 SGHAT and CDR2 FQNNGV. V was cut by 6 bases and J by 8 bases, with 10 bases left in between. The CDR3 is made up of 12 amino acids. The CDR3 coding sequence is TGTGCCAGCAGAGGGGGTGAGGAAAAACTGTTTTTT. Its translation: CASRGGEEKLFF.